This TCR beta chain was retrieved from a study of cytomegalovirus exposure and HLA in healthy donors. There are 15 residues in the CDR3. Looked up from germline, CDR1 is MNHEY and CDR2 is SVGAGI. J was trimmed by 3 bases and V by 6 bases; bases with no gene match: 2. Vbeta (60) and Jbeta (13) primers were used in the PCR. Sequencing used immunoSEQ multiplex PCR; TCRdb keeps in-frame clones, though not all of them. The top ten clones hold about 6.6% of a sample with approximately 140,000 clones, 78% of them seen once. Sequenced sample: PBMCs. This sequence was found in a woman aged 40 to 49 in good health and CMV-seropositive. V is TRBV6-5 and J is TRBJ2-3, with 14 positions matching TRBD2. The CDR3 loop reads CASRRTSGRTDTQYF. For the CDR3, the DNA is TGTGCCAGCAGGAGGACTAGCGGGAGGACAGATACGCAGTATTTT.